This passage covers 2 T cell receptor beta chains from one sample sequenced in a study of blood T cell repertoires in COVID-19. The repertoire was sequenced with immunoSEQ multiplex PCR; TCRdb's copy has only in-frame clones and lacks some. The table has 95,000 to 120,000 clones, around 85% seen once. The specimen sequenced was peripheral blood. Every receptor here comes from a woman aged 55-70 years with COVID-19, enrolled during active disease.

The V call is TRBV7-8, the J call TRBJ2-3; D remains ambiguous. Germline CDR1 and CDR2: SGHVS and FQNEAQ. The CDR3 is 14 amino acids. V was pared by 5 bases and J by 0 bases, with 9 bases between. CDR3 amino acids: CASSLRVSTDTQYF. CDR3 coding DNA: TGTGCCAGCAGCCTTCGGGTTAGCACAGATACGCAGTATTTT.

This chain connects TRBV5-1 to TRBJ2-1, with D perhaps TRBD2 (7 bases). CDR1 and CDR2 from the germline V gene are SGHRS and YFSETQ. V was trimmed by 5 bases and J by 8 bases, leaving 32 bases between them. The CDR3 is made up of 19 amino acids. The CDR3 coding sequence is TGCGCCAGCAGTTCCAACCCCCGACTGGGGGGGCCGGGTCGCGATGAGCAGTTCTTC. Translation: CASSSNPRLGGPGRDEQFF.